This is a list of T cell receptor beta chains from one sample in a study of T cell repertoires in cytomegalovirus infection. TCRdb recomputed calls from the reads with MiXCR, one row per CDR3 protein. The sample comprises some 940,000 distinct CDR3 sequences, roughly 30% of which are singletons, and about 14% rests with the top ten. No antigens are known for them. Specimen: cultured CD8+ T cells from PBMCs, collected from culture after CMV antigen stimulation. The receptors come from a human donor in good health (CMV status not recorded). Some clones in this sample may be carry-over from other donors' samples. Each CDR3 is given with its conserved first and last residue.

CDR3 protein,J gene,V gene
CASSNWGGAETEAFF,TRBJ1-1,TRBV7-2
CASSADRASSEQFF,TRBJ2-1,TRBV7-3
CSARDLIMRDSGNTIYF,TRBJ1-3,TRBV20-1
CATSSGNTIYF,TRBJ1-3,TRBV24-1
CATSLRAGGVDTQYF,TRBJ2-3,TRBV6-1
CASRFATGERRTNEKLFF,TRBJ1-4,TRBV12-3/TRBV12-4
CASSYEVPRTGELFF,TRBJ2-2,TRBV6-5
CASSQVTNSPLHF,TRBJ1-6,TRBV6-5
CASSLEQITEAFF,TRBJ1-1,TRBV7-6
CASSHSVAPQSPNTEAFF,TRBJ1-1,TRBV9
CASSFFGFSYEQYF,TRBJ2-7,TRBV12-3/TRBV12-4
CASSFSGTEEFF,TRBJ2-1,TRBV7-9
CASRDKYGYTF,TRBJ1-2,TRBV7-9
CASSQGQGPGDGYTF,TRBJ1-2,TRBV4-2
CASSYGPREANQPQHF,TRBJ1-5,TRBV6-6
CAKQEGRHGELFF,TRBJ2-2,TRBV7-9
CASSQDRSLGHQPQHF,TRBJ1-5,TRBV4-3
CSATSPGHFAYNEQFF,TRBJ2-1,TRBV20-1
CASSLQTARNEQFF,TRBJ2-1,TRBV27
CASSQEYLAPTDTQYF,TRBJ2-3,TRBV3-1
CASGPDRDWGGYTF,TRBJ1-2,TRBV27
CASSWPPGEATGELFF,TRBJ2-2,TRBV7-9
CASSSRDRGFDEQFF,TRBJ2-1,TRBV4-1
CASSSTSKGPNQPQHF,TRBJ1-5,TRBV7-2
CASSQVSKGNQETQYF,TRBJ2-5,TRBV4-2
CASSLPSGSGGDTKYQTDTQYF,TRBJ2-3,TRBV28
CASSLLGPRNYGYTF,TRBJ1-2,TRBV12-3/TRBV12-4
CASSRTGGEQFF,TRBJ2-1,TRBV7-9
CASSSEVGQPQHF,TRBJ1-5,TRBV7-6
CASSFWAANTEAFF,TRBJ1-1,TRBV11-2
CASSQYPRSGDTEAFF,TRBJ1-1,TRBV14
CASSATGIPSTDTQYF,TRBJ2-3,TRBV7-3
CASSYSRASDSYNEQFF,TRBJ2-1,TRBV6-6
CASSYPPEYEQYF,TRBJ2-7,TRBV6-2/TRBV6-3
CASSLRHEQGFLETQYF,TRBJ2-5,TRBV5-4
CASRGGRGLEFF,TRBJ2-1,TRBV2
CATSAAASSYNEQFF,TRBJ2-1,TRBV24-1
CASSLETATNEKLFF,TRBJ1-4,TRBV7-6